Listed below are T cell receptor beta chains from one sample, sequenced in a study of Ad26.COV2.S vaccination and SARS-CoV-2 variants. TCRdb's copy holds only in-frame clones and misses some; the assay was immunoSEQ multiplex PCR. The sample lists some 270,000 clones; around 88% were seen once. Here the sequenced sample was peripheral blood, taken in a trial of Ad26.COV2.S vaccine versus placebo. The source is a person between 18 and 65 years old who received the Ad26.COV2.S COVID-19 vaccine or a placebo. The CDR3 runs from the conserved cysteine through the conserved F or W. D genes are given only for firm matches. Not every row has a clone size; where given, it reads once, few, many or a size class.

abundance: -; j_gene: TRBJ2-7; d_gene: TRBD2; v_gene: TRBV12-3/TRBV12-4; CDR3aa: CVSSPQAGEQYF; CDR3nt: TGTGTCAGCAGTCCACAAGCGGGGGAGCAGTACTTC
abundance: -; j_gene: TRBJ2-1; d_gene: -; v_gene: TRBV4-3; CDR3aa: CASSQEVGLAWNEQFF; CDR3nt: TGCGCCAGCAGCCAAGAGGTGGGCCTAGCGTGGAATGAGCAGTTCTTC
abundance: -; j_gene: TRBJ2-1; d_gene: -; v_gene: TRBV27; CDR3aa: CASSLYDSYNEQFF; CDR3nt: TGTGCCAGCAGTTTATATGACAGTTACAATGAGCAGTTCTTC
abundance: -; j_gene: TRBJ1-1; d_gene: -; v_gene: TRBV6-4; CDR3aa: CASSPLMNTEAFF; CDR3nt: TGTGCCAGCAGCCCACTGATGAACACTGAAGCTTTCTTT
abundance: -; j_gene: TRBJ2-2; d_gene: -; v_gene: TRBV9; CDR3aa: CASSVVGGANTGELFF; CDR3nt: TGTGCCAGCAGCGTAGTCGGCGGGGCGAACACCGGGGAGCTGTTTTTT
abundance: -; j_gene: TRBJ2-1; d_gene: TRBD2; v_gene: TRBV5-1; CDR3aa: CASSLERGRRYNEQFF; CDR3nt: TGCGCCAGCAGCTTGGAGCGGGGTCGTAGATACAATGAGCAGTTCTTC
abundance: -; j_gene: TRBJ1-2; d_gene: -; v_gene: TRBV4-2; CDR3aa: CASSQDTQGGYTF; CDR3nt: TGTGCCAGCAGCCAAGATACTCAGGGTGGCTACACCTTC
abundance: -; j_gene: TRBJ1-5; d_gene: -; v_gene: TRBV11-2; CDR3aa: CASSLGPLSNQPQHF; CDR3nt: TGTGCCAGCAGCTTAGGGCCTTTGAGCAATCAGCCCCAGCATTTT
abundance: -; j_gene: TRBJ2-1; d_gene: -; v_gene: TRBV30; CDR3aa: CAWQGLSNEQFF; CDR3nt: TGTGCCTGGCAGGGGCTGAGCAATGAGCAGTTCTTC
abundance: -; j_gene: TRBJ2-2; d_gene: TRBD2; v_gene: TRBV5-4; CDR3aa: CASSLGGGKVSTGELFF; CDR3nt: TGTGCCAGCAGCTTGGGCGGGGGGAAAGTGAGCACCGGGGAGCTGTTTTTT
abundance: -; j_gene: TRBJ2-3; d_gene: TRBD1; v_gene: TRBV6-1; CDR3aa: CASSDRGRSDTQYF; CDR3nt: TGTGCCAGCAGTGACAGGGGGCGCTCAGATACGCAGTATTTT
abundance: -; j_gene: TRBJ2-7; d_gene: -; v_gene: TRBV19; CDR3aa: CASAGGSPTYEQYF; CDR3nt: TGTGCCAGTGCTGGGGGGTCACCTACCTACGAGCAGTACTTC
abundance: -; j_gene: TRBJ1-1; d_gene: -; v_gene: TRBV14; CDR3aa: CASSPGRADTEAFF; CDR3nt: TGTGCCAGCAGCCCAGGACGGGCCGACACTGAAGCTTTCTTT
abundance: -; j_gene: TRBJ2-7; d_gene: -; v_gene: TRBV7-9; CDR3aa: CASSLRGSNEQYF; CDR3nt: TGTGCCAGCAGCCTCAGGGGTTCCAACGAGCAGTACTTC
abundance: -; j_gene: TRBJ2-5; d_gene: TRBD2; v_gene: TRBV7-7; CDR3aa: CASSPIYGLAGAGTQYF; CDR3nt: TGTGCCAGCAGCCCCATTTATGGTCTAGCGGGTGCGGGGACCCAGTACTTC
abundance: -; j_gene: TRBJ2-1; d_gene: -; v_gene: TRBV12-5; CDR3aa: CASSGLTYNEQFF; CDR3nt: TGTGCTAGTAGCGGGCTGACCTACAATGAGCAGTTCTTC
abundance: -; j_gene: TRBJ1-2; d_gene: TRBD1; v_gene: TRBV12-3/TRBV12-4; CDR3aa: CASSPTGGYGYTF; CDR3nt: TGTGCCAGCAGCCCGACAGGGGGCTATGGCTACACCTTC
abundance: -; j_gene: TRBJ2-7; d_gene: -; v_gene: TRBV4-3; CDR3aa: CASSKAVRYEQYF; CDR3nt: TGCGCCAGCAGCAAGGCCGTCCGGTACGAGCAGTACTTC
abundance: -; j_gene: TRBJ1-4; d_gene: -; v_gene: TRBV21-1; CDR3aa: CASSKTDGRTPLTANEKLFF; CDR3nt: TGTGCCAGCAGCAAGACTGACGGCAGGACACCCCTAACAGCTAATGAAAAACTGTTTTTT
abundance: -; j_gene: TRBJ1-1; d_gene: -; v_gene: TRBV7-2; CDR3aa: CASSITGLNTEAFF; CDR3nt: TGTGCCAGCAGCATCACAGGTCTGAACACTGAAGCTTTCTTT
abundance: -; j_gene: TRBJ1-2; d_gene: TRBD1; v_gene: TRBV19; CDR3aa: CASSSIGQATNYGYTF; CDR3nt: TGTGCCAGTAGTTCAATAGGACAGGCTACAAACTATGGCTACACCTTC
abundance: -; j_gene: TRBJ1-1; d_gene: -; v_gene: TRBV7-9; CDR3aa: CASSLASRGLGNTEAFF; CDR3nt: TGTGCCAGCAGCTTAGCGAGTAGGGGCCTCGGGAACACTGAAGCTTTCTTT
abundance: few; j_gene: TRBJ2-1; d_gene: -; v_gene: TRBV28; CDR3aa: CASSPERGEQFF; CDR3nt: TGTGCCAGCAGCCCAGAAAGGGGTGAGCAGTTCTTC
abundance: once; j_gene: TRBJ2-1; d_gene: TRBD2; v_gene: TRBV11-3; CDR3aa: CASSFGGSGRSGNEQFF; CDR3nt: TGTGCCAGCAGCTTTGGTGGTAGCGGGAGGTCGGGAAATGAGCAGTTCTTC
abundance: -; j_gene: TRBJ1-2; d_gene: -; v_gene: TRBV16; CDR3aa: CASSRYREGNYGYTF; CDR3nt: TGTGCCAGCAGCCGCTACCGGGAGGGGAACTATGGCTACACCTTC
abundance: -; j_gene: TRBJ1-4; d_gene: -; v_gene: TRBV19; CDR3aa: CASSPSSLATNEKLFF; CDR3nt: TGTGCCAGTAGTCCCAGTTCCCTGGCAACTAATGAAAAACTGTTTTTT
abundance: -; j_gene: TRBJ2-2; d_gene: -; v_gene: TRBV30; CDR3aa: CAWTATPNTGELFF; CDR3nt: TGTGCCTGGACAGCTACTCCGAACACCGGGGAGCTGTTTTTT
abundance: -; j_gene: TRBJ1-2; d_gene: -; v_gene: TRBV3-1/TRBV3-2; CDR3aa: CASSQGGPWGGYTF; CDR3nt: TGTGCCAGCAGCCAAGGTGGACCTTGGGGTGGCTACACCTTC
abundance: -; j_gene: TRBJ1-1; d_gene: -; v_gene: TRBV5-1; CDR3aa: CASSLADRSEAFF; CDR3nt: TGCGCCAGCAGCTTGGCCGACAGGTCTGAAGCTTTCTTT
abundance: -; j_gene: TRBJ1-5; d_gene: -; v_gene: TRBV20-1; CDR3aa: CSASSAGDSQPQHF; CDR3nt: TGCAGTGCTAGTTCGGCAGGGGATTCTCAGCCCCAGCATTTT
abundance: few; j_gene: TRBJ2-5; d_gene: -; v_gene: TRBV13; CDR3aa: CASSLDASSETQYF; CDR3nt: TGTGCCAGCAGCTTAGATGCTAGTAGTGAGACCCAGTACTTC
abundance: -; j_gene: TRBJ1-2; d_gene: TRBD1; v_gene: TRBV6-4; CDR3aa: CASSPGQGFYGYTF; CDR3nt: TGTGCCAGCAGCCCGGGACAGGGTTTCTATGGCTACACCTTC
abundance: -; j_gene: TRBJ1-6; d_gene: -; v_gene: TRBV2; CDR3aa: CASSLQRGGSPLHF; CDR3nt: TGTGCCAGCAGTCTACAGCGCGGGGGATCACCCCTCCACTTT
abundance: few; j_gene: TRBJ1-1; d_gene: -; v_gene: TRBV6-6; CDR3aa: CASSYERVPEAFF; CDR3nt: TGTGCCAGCAGTTACGAACGAGTCCCGGAAGCTTTCTTT
abundance: -; j_gene: TRBJ2-3; d_gene: -; v_gene: TRBV6-4; CDR3aa: CASSEGQLRGTDTQYF; CDR3nt: TGTGCCAGCAGTGAAGGCCAACTAAGAGGCACAGATACGCAGTATTTT
abundance: -; j_gene: TRBJ1-1; d_gene: -; v_gene: TRBV30; CDR3aa: CAWSDPGPSIFFF; CDR3nt: TGTGCCTGGAGCGACCCGGGACCCTCAATATTTTTTTTT
abundance: -; j_gene: TRBJ1-2; d_gene: TRBD1; v_gene: TRBV11-2; CDR3aa: CASSSIRDRTNYGYTF; CDR3nt: TGTGCCAGCAGCTCAATCCGGGACAGGACTAACTATGGCTACACCTTC
abundance: -; j_gene: TRBJ1-1; d_gene: -; v_gene: TRBV29-1; CDR3aa: CSVAQGIRNTEAFF; CDR3nt: TGCAGCGTTGCACAGGGTATAAGAAACACTGAAGCTTTCTTT
abundance: few; j_gene: TRBJ1-5; d_gene: -; v_gene: TRBV10-2; CDR3aa: CASMRGSSNQPQHF; CDR3nt: TGCGCCAGCATGAGAGGGTCGAGCAATCAGCCCCAGCATTTT
abundance: -; j_gene: TRBJ1-2; d_gene: -; v_gene: TRBV9; CDR3aa: CASSPTIQGPEGYTF; CDR3nt: TGTGCCAGCAGTCCGACAATTCAGGGGCCAGAGGGCTACACCTTC
abundance: -; j_gene: TRBJ2-7; d_gene: -; v_gene: TRBV10-3; CDR3aa: CAISESVAVGHEQYF; CDR3nt: TGTGCCATCAGTGAGTCGGTCGCGGTGGGACACGAGCAGTACTTC
abundance: -; j_gene: TRBJ2-3; d_gene: TRBD2; v_gene: TRBV24-1; CDR3aa: CATSGGLAGRSTDTQYF; CDR3nt: TGTGCCACCAGTGGGGGACTAGCGGGAAGGAGCACAGATACGCAGTATTTT
abundance: -; j_gene: TRBJ1-3; d_gene: -; v_gene: TRBV7-4; CDR3aa: CASSQDSFSGNTIYF; CDR3nt: TGTGCCAGCAGCCAGGACAGTTTCTCTGGAAACACCATATATTTT
abundance: -; j_gene: TRBJ1-3; d_gene: -; v_gene: TRBV2; CDR3aa: CASSGPPTGNTIYF; CDR3nt: TGTGCCAGCAGTGGACCCCCCACTGGAAACACCATATATTTT
abundance: -; j_gene: TRBJ2-1; d_gene: -; v_gene: TRBV2; CDR3aa: CASRSGNEQFF; CDR3nt: TGTGCCAGCAGGAGTGGTAATGAGCAGTTCTTC
abundance: -; j_gene: TRBJ2-1; d_gene: -; v_gene: TRBV4-1; CDR3aa: CASSQVTVSSYNEQFF; CDR3nt: TGCGCCAGCAGCCAAGTGACAGTCTCCTCCTACAATGAGCAGTTCTTC
abundance: -; j_gene: TRBJ1-4; d_gene: -; v_gene: TRBV5-1; CDR3aa: CASSLTTATNEKLFF; CDR3nt: TGCGCCAGCAGCTTGACCACAGCAACTAATGAAAAACTGTTTTTT
abundance: -; j_gene: TRBJ2-6; d_gene: -; v_gene: TRBV9; CDR3aa: CASSASGANVLTF; CDR3nt: TGTGCCAGCAGCGCGTCTGGGGCCAACGTCCTGACTTTC
abundance: once; j_gene: TRBJ1-3; d_gene: -; v_gene: TRBV7-9; CDR3aa: CASSFKGGGFSGNTIYF; CDR3nt: TGTGCCAGCAGCTTTAAGGGTGGAGGATTCTCTGGAAACACCATATATTTT
abundance: -; j_gene: TRBJ2-1; d_gene: TRBD2; v_gene: TRBV6-2/TRBV6-3; CDR3aa: CASSLAGVNEQFF; CDR3nt: TGTGCCAGCAGTCTAGCGGGAGTGAATGAGCAGTTCTTC
abundance: once; j_gene: TRBJ2-5; d_gene: -; v_gene: TRBV24-1; CDR3aa: CATSDRDWTQQQETQYF; CDR3nt: TGTGCCACCAGTGACCGGGACTGGACCCAGCAACAAGAGACCCAGTACTTC
abundance: -; j_gene: TRBJ2-1; d_gene: -; v_gene: TRBV7-8; CDR3aa: CASSSRVRVGYNEQFF; CDR3nt: TGTGCCAGCAGCTCCCGGGTGCGGGTGGGATACAATGAGCAGTTCTTC